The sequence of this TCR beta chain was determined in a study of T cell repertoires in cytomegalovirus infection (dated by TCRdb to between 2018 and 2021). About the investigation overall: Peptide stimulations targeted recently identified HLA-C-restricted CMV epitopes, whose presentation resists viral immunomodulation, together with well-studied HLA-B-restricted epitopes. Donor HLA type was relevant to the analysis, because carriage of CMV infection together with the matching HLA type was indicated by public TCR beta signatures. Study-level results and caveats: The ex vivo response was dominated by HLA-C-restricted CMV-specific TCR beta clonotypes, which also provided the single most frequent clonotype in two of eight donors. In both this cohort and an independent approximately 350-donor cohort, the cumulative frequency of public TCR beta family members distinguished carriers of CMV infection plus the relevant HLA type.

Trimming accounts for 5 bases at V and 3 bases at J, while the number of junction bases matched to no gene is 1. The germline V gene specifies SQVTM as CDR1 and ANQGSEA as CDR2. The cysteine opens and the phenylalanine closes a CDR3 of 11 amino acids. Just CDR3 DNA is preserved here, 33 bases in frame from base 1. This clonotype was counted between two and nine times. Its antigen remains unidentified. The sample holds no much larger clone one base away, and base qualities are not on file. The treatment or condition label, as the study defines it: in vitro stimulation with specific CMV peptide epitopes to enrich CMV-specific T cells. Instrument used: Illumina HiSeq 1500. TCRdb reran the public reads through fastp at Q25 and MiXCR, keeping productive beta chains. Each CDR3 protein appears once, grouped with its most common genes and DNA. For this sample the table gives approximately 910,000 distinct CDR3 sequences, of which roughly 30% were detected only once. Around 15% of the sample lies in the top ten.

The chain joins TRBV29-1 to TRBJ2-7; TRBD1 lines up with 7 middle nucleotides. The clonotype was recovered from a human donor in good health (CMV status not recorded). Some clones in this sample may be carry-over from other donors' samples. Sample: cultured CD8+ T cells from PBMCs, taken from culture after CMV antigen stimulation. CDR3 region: CSVNRGYEQYF. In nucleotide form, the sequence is TGCAGCGTTAACAGGGGCTACGAGCAGTACTTC.